The TCR beta chain described here comes from a study of cytomegalovirus exposure and HLA in healthy donors. Points from the study as a whole: Three of the chains that were CMV-associated were confirmed in vitro to be specific for CMV antigens. Some V segments could not be told apart, so they were left out, TRBV6-2 and TRBV6-3 among them.

With respect to this clone: The target antigen is unknown.

J was trimmed by 4 bases and V by 2 bases; bases with no gene match: 6. This CDR3 spans 16 amino acids. CDR1 and CDR2 (germline): SGHRS, YFSETQ. The PCR was carried out with 60 Vbeta primers and 13 Jbeta primers. Clones were read by immunoSEQ multiplex PCR, and TCRdb kept only the in-frame ones, dropping some. Of about 160,000 clones listed, 75% to 80% were seen once; the top ten hold 3% to 3.5%. Sequenced: PBMCs. This sequence was found in a woman aged 40 to 50 in good health and CMV-seronegative. The V and J genes are TRBV5-1 and TRBJ2-3; 11 bases align to TRBD1. The CDR3 here is CASSFGPGQGADTQYF. As DNA, the CDR3 is TGCGCCAGCAGCTTCGGACCGGGACAGGGGGCAGATACGCAGTATTTT.